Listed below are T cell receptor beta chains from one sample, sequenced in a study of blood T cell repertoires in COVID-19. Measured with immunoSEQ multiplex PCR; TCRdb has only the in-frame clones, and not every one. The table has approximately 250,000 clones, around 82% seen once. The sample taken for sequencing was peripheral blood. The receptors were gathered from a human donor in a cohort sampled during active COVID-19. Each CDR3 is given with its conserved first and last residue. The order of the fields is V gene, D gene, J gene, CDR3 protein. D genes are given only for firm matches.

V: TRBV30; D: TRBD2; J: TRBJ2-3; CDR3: CAWRSRLGAGGTDTQYF
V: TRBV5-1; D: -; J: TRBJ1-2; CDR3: CASSLSQFYGYTF
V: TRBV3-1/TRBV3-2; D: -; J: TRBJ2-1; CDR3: CASSQGVNAYNEQFF
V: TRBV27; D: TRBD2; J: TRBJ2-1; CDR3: CASSSGAGVLNEQFF
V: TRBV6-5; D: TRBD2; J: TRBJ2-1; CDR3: CASSYYTSVYNEQFF
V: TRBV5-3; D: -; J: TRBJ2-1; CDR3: CARSLFHDTHEQFF
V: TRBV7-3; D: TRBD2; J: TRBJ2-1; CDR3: CASSLFQGRSGRNEQFF
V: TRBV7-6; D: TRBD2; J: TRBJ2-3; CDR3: CASSPGLAEATDTQYF
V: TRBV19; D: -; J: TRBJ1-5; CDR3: CASSIQWGPHQPQHF
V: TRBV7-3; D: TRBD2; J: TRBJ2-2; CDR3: CASSLTTSGLRGELFF
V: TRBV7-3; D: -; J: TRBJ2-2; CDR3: CASSASRDTGELFF
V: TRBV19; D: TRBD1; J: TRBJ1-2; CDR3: CASSRDRGTGGYIF
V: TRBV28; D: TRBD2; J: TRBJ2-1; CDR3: CASSVAGGLYEQFF
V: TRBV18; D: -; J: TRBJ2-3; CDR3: CASSKTGGTDTQYF
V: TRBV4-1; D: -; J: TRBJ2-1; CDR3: CASSQEVRGHEQFF
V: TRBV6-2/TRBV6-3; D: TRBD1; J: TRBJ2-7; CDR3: CASSPTGSTYEQYF
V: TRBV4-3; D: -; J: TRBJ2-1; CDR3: CASSQLPRYNEQFF
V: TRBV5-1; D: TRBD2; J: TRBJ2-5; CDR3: CASSPTSIQETQYF
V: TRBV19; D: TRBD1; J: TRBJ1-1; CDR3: CASKRQGDTEAFF
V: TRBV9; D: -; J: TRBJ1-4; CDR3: CASSRTVGEKLFF
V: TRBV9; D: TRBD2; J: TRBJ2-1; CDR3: CASSSRTSGPLSEQFF
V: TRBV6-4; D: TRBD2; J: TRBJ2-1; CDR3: CASSVGLAGFDEQFF
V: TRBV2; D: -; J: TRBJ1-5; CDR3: CATRLDNGGQPQHF
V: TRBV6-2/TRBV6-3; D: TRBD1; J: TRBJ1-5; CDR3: CASSYPPRDSRTYSNQPQHF
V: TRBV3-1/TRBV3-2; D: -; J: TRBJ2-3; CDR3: CASSQARGATDTQYF
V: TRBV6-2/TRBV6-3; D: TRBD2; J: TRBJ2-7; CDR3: CASSLAGVPLQYF
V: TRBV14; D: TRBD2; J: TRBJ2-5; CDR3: CASSQRIGLAGGETQYF
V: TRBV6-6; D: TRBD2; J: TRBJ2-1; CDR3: CASSTASGSSYNEQFF
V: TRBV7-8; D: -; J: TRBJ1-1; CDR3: CASSLGGRDTEAFF
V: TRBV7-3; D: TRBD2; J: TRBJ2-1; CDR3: CASSSAGGESEQFF
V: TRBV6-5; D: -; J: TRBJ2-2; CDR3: CATRGAKNTGELFF
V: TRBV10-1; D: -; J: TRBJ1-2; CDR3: CASSQSGTPSGYTF
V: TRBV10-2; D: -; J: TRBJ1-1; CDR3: CASSESNREAFF
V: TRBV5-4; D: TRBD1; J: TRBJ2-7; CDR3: CASSWGTEYEQYF
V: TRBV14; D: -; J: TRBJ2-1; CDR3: CASSQARLRTYNEQFF
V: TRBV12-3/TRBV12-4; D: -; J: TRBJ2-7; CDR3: CASSLIGGGGQYF
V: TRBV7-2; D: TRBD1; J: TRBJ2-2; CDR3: CASRRGGQLTGELFF
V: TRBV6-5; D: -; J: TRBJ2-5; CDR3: CASSPGNLIRYF
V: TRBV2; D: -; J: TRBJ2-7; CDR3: CASSGTENTYEQYF
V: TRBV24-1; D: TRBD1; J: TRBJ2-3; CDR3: CATSQDRDRGTDTQYF
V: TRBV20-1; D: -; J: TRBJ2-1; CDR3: CSARDSGPEFF
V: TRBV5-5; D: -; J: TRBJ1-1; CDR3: CASSSLGLQNTEAFF
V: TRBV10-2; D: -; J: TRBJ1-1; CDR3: CASSTNQGSSEAFF
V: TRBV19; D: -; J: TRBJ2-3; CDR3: CASSINGPDTQYF
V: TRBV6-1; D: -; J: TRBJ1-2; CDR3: CASREGGGPANYGYTF
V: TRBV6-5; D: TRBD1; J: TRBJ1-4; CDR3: CASSYRQGRNEKLFF
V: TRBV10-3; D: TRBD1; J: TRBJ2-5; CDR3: CAIKGQGIETQYF
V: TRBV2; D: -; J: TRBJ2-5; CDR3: CASEPSFETQYF
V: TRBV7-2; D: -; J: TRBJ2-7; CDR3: CASSLTVTYEQYF
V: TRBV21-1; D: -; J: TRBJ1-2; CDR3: CASPRDTVGYGYTF
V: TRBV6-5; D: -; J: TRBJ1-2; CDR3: CASSYLGQGNYGYTF
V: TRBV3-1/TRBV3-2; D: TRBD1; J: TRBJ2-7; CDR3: CASSQTGGAVREQYF
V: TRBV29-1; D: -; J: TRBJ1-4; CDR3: CSVEEGLGEKLFF
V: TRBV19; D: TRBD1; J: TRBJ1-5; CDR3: CASTDRGLSQPQHF
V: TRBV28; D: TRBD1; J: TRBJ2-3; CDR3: CASSFSGTGRSDTQYF
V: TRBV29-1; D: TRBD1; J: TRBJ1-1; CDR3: CSVRDREYTEAFF
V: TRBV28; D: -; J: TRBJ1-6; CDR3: CASTPVQGSYNSPLHF
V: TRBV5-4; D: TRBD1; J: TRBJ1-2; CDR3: CASSGAGGDLNYGYTF
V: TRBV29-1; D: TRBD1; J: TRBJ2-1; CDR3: CSVDRGQSYNEQFF